This T cell receptor beta chain was sequenced in a study of T cell responses to AZD1222 COVID-19 vaccine. Across the study: Second-dose schedules of about 4 or about 12 weeks were combined.

Germline V CDR1 and CDR2: SQVTM, ANQGSEA. The CDR3 consists of 11 residues. Deletions cut 6 bases from V and 0 bases from J, with 5 bases between. Study outcomes and limitations: Along spike, vaccine-associated CD4 TCRs were found throughout, with dominance at 160-218 and 743-854. When two AZD1222 doses had been given, Spike-specific TCR breadth and depth rose.

With regard to this clone: What it recognizes is unknown.

The protocol was immunoSEQ multiplex PCR, while the TCRdb copy is restricted to in-frame clones and leaves out a portion. Of around 70,000 clones listed, about nine tenths are singletons. The chain employs TRBV29-1 and TRBJ2-5, with unresolved D. The sequence was obtained from an adult in good health. The sample here was peripheral blood, taken on day 0 of AZD1222 vaccination. The DNA for the CDR3 is TGCAGCGTAAGGGACCAAGAGACCCAGTACTTC. The encoded protein is CSVRDQETQYF.